One and the same sample provided the 28 T cell receptor beta chains below, sequenced in a study of early stage breast cancer tumors. Only in-frame clones appear in the TCRdb table, and some are missing; sequencing was by immunoSEQ multiplex PCR. The sample includes tens of thousands of clones, about four fifths of them seen just once. The sample comprised blood. These receptors all come from a person between 45 and 65 years old with breast cancer.

The rearrangement links TRBV28 to TRBJ1-6; the match to TRBD1 covers 9 bases. This CDR3 is built from 15 residues. V gave up 2 bases and J gave up 7 bases; unmatched junction bases: 3. CDR1 is MDHEN and CDR2 is SYDVKM in the germline V gene. The CDR3, as DNA: TGTGCCAGCAGTTTAGGACAGGGGTGGAATTCACCCCTCCACTTT. It translates to CASSLGQGWNSPLHF.

V gene TRBV5-1 combines with J gene TRBJ2-1, with 9 positions matching TRBD1. The CDR3 totals 15 residues. Trimming at V came to 5 bases and at J to 3 bases, leaving 6 bases not matched to a gene. The V gene's germline CDR1 is SGHRS and CDR2 YFSETQ. Here the CDR3 DNA reads TGCGCCAGCAGTTTTCCGGGACAGGGCTACAATGAGCAGTTCTTC. This encodes CASSFPGQGYNEQFF. Variable domain in full (rest from reference TRBV5-1 and TRBJ2-1): KAGVTQTPRYLIKTRGQQVTLSCSPISGHRSVSWYQQTPGQGLQFLFEYFSETQRNKGNFPGRFSGRQFSNSRSEMNVSTLELGDSALYLCASSFPGQGYNEQFFGPGTRLTVL.

V and J are TRBV4-1 and TRBJ2-3; TRBD1 or TRBD2 may be the D gene (6 bases each). This CDR3 region has 16 residues. Trimming shortened V by 2 bases and J by 1 base, and 13 bases separated the two germline ends. Germline CDR1 and CDR2: MGHRA and YSYEKL. This CDR3 reads CASSQQRGTRTDTQYF. The CDR3 bases are TGCGCCAGCAGCCAACAACGGGGGACACGCACAGATACGCAGTATTTT.

V usage is TRBV6-1 and J usage is TRBJ2-7, with D possibly called TRBD1 or TRBD2 (5 bases each). Germline assignment: CDR1 MNHNS and CDR2 SASEGT. Trimming took 7 bases from V and 4 from J, leaving 20 bases between them. This CDR3 is built from 15 residues. The DNA of the CDR3 is TGTGCCAGCATCGCTACGGGACGGACCTTTTACGAGCAGTACTTC. Translation: CASIATGRTFYEQYF.

The chain joins TRBV7-2 to TRBJ1-4, with 9 bases matching TRBD1. Germline loops: CDR1 SGHTA, CDR2 FQGNSA. V shed 0 bases and J 6 bases; nucleotides not matched to a gene: 2. The CDR3 covers 15 residues. The CDR3, as DNA: TGTGCCAGCAGCTTAGCGGACAGGGGCTATGAAAAACTGTTTTTT. Its translation is CASSLADRGYEKLFF. Full variable domain (outside the CDR3, taken from reference TRBV7-2 and TRBJ1-4): GAGVSQSPSNKVTEKGKDVELRCDPISGHTALYWYRQSLGQGLEFLIYFQGNSAPDKSGLPSDRFSAERTGGSVSTLTIQRTQQEDSAVYLCASSLADRGYEKLFFGSGTQLSVL.

The chain couples TRBV4-1 to TRBJ2-5; D is possibly TRBD2 (6 bases). Germline-derived CDR1 and CDR2 are MGHRA and YSYEKL. Trimming shortened V by 1 base and J by 3 bases, and 12 bases separated the two germline ends. The CDR3 is 15 amino acids. CDR3 sequence (DNA): TGCGCCAGCAGCCAAGGCGCTAGCGCGGAAGAGACCCAGTACTTC. Amino acids: CASSQGASAEETQYF.

V and J are TRBV23-1 and TRBJ2-3; no definite D call. TRBV23-1 carries the ORF label, with uncertain function. The CDR3 is 13 residues long. V shed 4 bases and J shed 0 bases, with 5 bases lying between them. The CDR3 bases are TGCGCCAGCAGTCTCCTGAGCACAGATACGCAGTATTTT. The encoded protein is CASSLLSTDTQYF.

The chain couples TRBV29-1 to TRBJ2-7; D is possibly TRBD1 (5 bases). Between the trimmed V and J ends, which lost 1 base and 0 bases, there was a span of 7 bases. CDR3 length: 13 amino acids. Germline CDR1 SQVTM, CDR2 ANQGSEA. The CDR3 reads CSVEVDISYEQYF. The CDR3 DNA sequence: TGCAGCGTTGAAGTGGACATCTCCTACGAGCAGTACTTC.

The chain couples TRBV27 to TRBJ2-1; D is uncertain. V lost 4 bases and J 8 bases, leaving 6 bases between the germline ends. The CDR3 has 11 residues. Germline-derived CDR1 and CDR2 are MNHEY and SMNVEV (reference sequence). The CDR3 region is CASSSWDEQFF. The CDR3 bases are TGTGCCAGCAGTTCCTGGGATGAGCAGTTCTTC.

The J gene is TRBJ1-1, the V gene TRBV5-1, with 11 positions matching TRBD1. Trimming took 0 bases from V and 0 from J; bases not matched to a gene: 4. Germline V gene sequence: CDR1 SGHRS, CDR2 YFSETQ. This CDR3 spans 17 amino acids. This CDR3 is CASSLVGQGVLNTEAFF. The CDR3 DNA reads TGCGCCAGCAGCTTGGTGGGACAGGGGGTTTTGAACACTGAAGCTTTCTTT.

In this sample, this clone turned up a few times. This chain connects TRBV5-4 to TRBJ1-5; 9 bases line up with TRBD1. V lost 2 bases to trimming and J lost 6 bases; unmatched junction nucleotides: 9. The CDR3 runs 16 residues. Germline V gene sequence: CDR1 SGHNT, CDR2 YYREEE (reference sequence). The CDR3: CASSFGTGRVGQPQHF. CDR3 in DNA: TGTGCCAGCAGCTTTGGGACAGGGAGGGTGGGTCAGCCCCAGCATTTT.

The J gene is TRBJ2-3, the V gene TRBV29-1, with a tentative D call TRBD2 (6 bases). The length of the CDR3 is 14 residues. Germline loops: CDR1 SQVTM, CDR2 ANQGSEA. V was trimmed by 5 bases and J by 0 bases, leaving 12 bases between them. This CDR3 reads CSVPTGTSTDTQYF. CDR3 DNA: TGCAGCGTTCCGACCGGGACTAGCACAGATACGCAGTATTTT.

The chain carries TRBV27 and TRBJ2-1; 12 bases align to TRBD2. Looked up from germline, CDR1 is MNHEY and CDR2 is SMNVEV (reference sequence). This CDR3 is 15 amino acids long. Trimming took 6 bases from V and 9 from J; bases not matched to a gene: 9. The CDR3 protein is CASSRGLAGLVEQFF. The CDR3 coding sequence is TGTGCCAGCAGCCGCGGACTAGCGGGGCTCGTTGAGCAGTTCTTC.

V usage is TRBV4-1 and J usage is TRBJ2-3; 8 bases are a match to TRBD1. Unmatched junction bases numbered 17, after V lost 6 bases and J lost 3 bases. The CDR3 is 18 amino acids. From germline, CDR1 is MGHRA and CDR2 YSYEKL. In nucleotides, the CDR3 is TGCGCCAGCAGACCTTCAGGGGGCATGCCCGCACGGACAGATACGCAGTATTTT. It translates to CASRPSGGMPARTDTQYF.

Only a few counts were recorded for this clone. This sequence joins TRBV5-1 and TRBJ1-1; D is undetermined. Germline V lookup: CDR1 SGHRS, CDR2 YFSETQ. V lost 4 bases, J lost 5 bases, and 9 bases lay in between. CDR3 length equals 12 residues. The CDR3 DNA is TGCGCCAGCAGCATTGGGAGGACTGAAGCTTTCTTT. Translating gives CASSIGRTEAFF.

In this sample, this clone turned up once. The chain carries TRBV5-6 and TRBJ2-1; possibly TRBD2 for D (5 bases). Trimming removed 4 bases from V and 7 bases from J, with 12 bases in between. The CDR3 length is 13 residues. In germline, CDR1 is SGHDT, CDR2 YYEEEE. In DNA, the CDR3 is TGTGCCAGCAGCCCCATCGGGGAAAATGAGCAGTTCTTC. It specifies CASSPIGENEQFF.

V usage is TRBV30 and J usage is TRBJ1-2; D is perhaps TRBD1 (5 bases). CDR3 length: 13 residues. CDR1 is GTSNPN and CDR2 is SVGIG in the germline V gene (reference sequence). The germline V and J ends were trimmed by 3 bases and 2 bases, with 10 bases remaining between them. DNA of the CDR3: TGTGCCTGGAGAGGCCAGGGAAACTATGGCTACACCTTC. It specifies CAWRGQGNYGYTF.

The chain combines TRBV6-1 with TRBJ2-2; D is ambiguous. There are 15 residues in the CDR3. Trimming took 3 bases from V and 2 from J, leaving 10 bases between them. Germline V gene sequence: CDR1 MNHNS, CDR2 SASEGT. The CDR3 spells CASSDHGSNTGELFF. In nucleotides, the CDR3 is TGTGCCAGCAGTGACCACGGGTCTAACACCGGGGAGCTGTTTTTT.

The chain is built from TRBV7-2 and TRBJ2-7; 13 bases fit TRBD2. The junction had 8 bases not matched to a gene; V was cut back by 5 bases and J by 4 bases. The CDR3 covers 16 residues. Looked up from germline, CDR1 is SGHTA and CDR2 is FQGNSA. As DNA, the CDR3 is TGTGCCAGCAGCGGAACTAGCGGGAGGGTTGTTTACGAGCAGTACTTC. It yields the protein CASSGTSGRVVYEQYF.

The CDR3 DNA reads as TGTGCCAGTAGTATAGCGGGGGGGCCCGATACGCAGTATTTT. It yields the protein CASSIAGGPDTQYF. The chain employs TRBV19 and TRBJ2-3; 8 bases agree with TRBD2. The CDR3 has 14 residues. From germline, CDR1 is LNHDA and CDR2 SQIVND (reference sequence). J gave up 6 bases and V 1 base, and 3 bases lay outside the gene matches. Filled out from reference TRBV19 and TRBJ2-3, the complete variable domain reads DGGITQSPKYLFRKEGQNVTLSCEQNLNHDAMYWYRQDPGQGLRLIYYSQIVNDFQKGDIAEGYSVSREKKESFPLTVTSAQKNPTAFYLCASSIAGGPDTQYFGPGTRLTVL.

This rearrangement joins TRBV2 to TRBJ1-6; no clear D. Germline V gene sequence: CDR1 SNHLY, CDR2 FYNNEI. Trimming pared 4 bases from V and 1 base from J, leaving 5 bases between. The CDR3 loop spans 14 amino acids. This CDR3 is CASSAGSYNSPLHF. The DNA of the CDR3 is TGTGCCAGCAGTGCTGGGTCCTATAATTCACCCCTCCACTTT.

The rearrangement links TRBV4-2 to TRBJ2-3, with a possible D match to TRBD2 (7 bases). This CDR3 comprises 14 residues. Germline CDR1 reads LGHNA; CDR2 reads YNFKEQ. The ends were cut back, 4 bases at V and 4 bases at J, with 12 bases in the middle. This CDR3 is CASSPAGASDTQYF. The CDR3 DNA follows: TGTGCCAGCAGCCCTGCGGGGGCATCAGATACGCAGTATTTT.

This chain links TRBV4-1 with TRBJ2-7; no firm D call. The germline V gene encodes CDR1 MGHRA and CDR2 YSYEKL. The length of the CDR3 is 12 residues. V lost 0 bases, J lost 6 bases, and 6 bases lay in between. The CDR3 sequence is CASSQDGIEQYF. The CDR3 DNA follows: TGCGCCAGCAGCCAAGATGGGATCGAGCAGTACTTC.

The chain combines TRBV7-9 with TRBJ2-7; perhaps TRBD2 as D (5 bases). This CDR3 has 14 amino acids. Germline lookup yields CDR1 SEHNR and CDR2 FQNEAQ (reference sequence). Trimming pared 1 base from V and 6 bases from J, leaving 13 bases between. DNA for the CDR3: TGTGCCAGCAGCTTAGATGTGGCGGGCGGCGAGCAGTACTTC. It specifies CASSLDVAGGEQYF.

The chain recombines TRBV4-1 with TRBJ1-5; 8 bases map to TRBD1. The CDR3 is 16 residues long. CDR1 is MGHRA, CDR2 YSYEKL, per germline. Losses at the gene ends were 1 base for V and 2 bases for J; bases not matched to a gene: 4. The CDR3 reads CASSQAQDRGNQPQHF. CDR3 in DNA: TGCGCCAGCAGCCAAGCCCAGGACAGGGGCAATCAGCCCCAGCATTTT.

The chain combines TRBV5-4 with TRBJ2-1; perhaps D is TRBD1 or TRBD2 (5 bases each). CDR1 is SGHNT, CDR2 YYREEE, per germline (reference sequence). V was clipped by 4 bases and J by 10 bases, with 15 bases between them. This CDR3 region has 13 residues. The CDR3 DNA sequence: TGTGCCAGCAGCGCGACCGGGACGGGGGAGCAGTTCTTC. Encoded protein: CASSATGTGEQFF.

This chain joins TRBV30 and TRBJ2-5; D perhaps matches TRBD1 (5 bases). The ends were cut back, 1 base at V and 4 bases at J, with 16 bases in the middle. Germline V gene lookup returns CDR1 GTSNPN and CDR2 SVGIG (reference sequence). This CDR3 is 15 amino acids long. CDR3 sequence: CAWSARPQGGETQYF. The CDR3 region has the DNA TGTGCCTGGAGTGCAAGGCCCCAGGGTGGAGAGACCCAGTACTTC.

The chain has TRBV5-1 and TRBJ2-3; possibly TRBD2 for D (6 bases). CDR1 and CDR2 from the germline V gene are SGHRS and YFSETQ. This CDR3 region has 13 residues. V gave up 4 bases and J gave up 13 bases, with 19 bases separating them. This CDR3 is CASSTPPGGTEYF. DNA of the CDR3: TGCGCCAGCAGCACCCCCCCCGGGGGAACGGAGTATTTT. The full variable domain, in which reference TRBV5-1 and TRBJ2-3 provide the parts outside the CDR3, is KAGVTQTPRYLIKTRGQQVTLSCSPISGHRSVSWYQQTPGQGLQFLFEYFSETQRNKGNFPGRFSGRQFSNSRSEMNVSTLELGDSALYLCASSTPPGGTEYFGPGTRLTVL.